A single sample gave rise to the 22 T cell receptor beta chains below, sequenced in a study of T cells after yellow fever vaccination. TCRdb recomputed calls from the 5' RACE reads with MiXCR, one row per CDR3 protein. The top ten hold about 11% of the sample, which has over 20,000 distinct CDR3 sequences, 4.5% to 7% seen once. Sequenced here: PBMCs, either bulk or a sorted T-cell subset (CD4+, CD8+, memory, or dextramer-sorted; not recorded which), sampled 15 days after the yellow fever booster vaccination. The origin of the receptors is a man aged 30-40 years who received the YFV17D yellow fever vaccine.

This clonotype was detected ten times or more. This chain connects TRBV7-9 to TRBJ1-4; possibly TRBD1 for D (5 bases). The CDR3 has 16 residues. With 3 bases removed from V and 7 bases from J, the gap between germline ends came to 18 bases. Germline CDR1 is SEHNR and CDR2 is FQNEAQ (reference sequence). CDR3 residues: CASSFLGSGPGEKLFF. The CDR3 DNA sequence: TGTGCCAGCAGCTTCCTAGGTTCGGGACCCGGTGAAAAACTGTTTTTT.

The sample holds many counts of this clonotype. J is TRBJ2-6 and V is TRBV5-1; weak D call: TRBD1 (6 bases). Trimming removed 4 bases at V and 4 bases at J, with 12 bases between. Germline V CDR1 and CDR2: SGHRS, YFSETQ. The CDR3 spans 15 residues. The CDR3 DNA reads TGCGCCAGCAGCCCACAGGGTTCCGGGGCCAACGTCCTGACTTTC. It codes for CASSPQGSGANVLTF.

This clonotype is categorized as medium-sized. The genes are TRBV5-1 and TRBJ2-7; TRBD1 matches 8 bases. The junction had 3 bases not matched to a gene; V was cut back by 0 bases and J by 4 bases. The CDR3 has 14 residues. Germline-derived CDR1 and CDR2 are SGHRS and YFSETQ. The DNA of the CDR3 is TGCGCCAGCAGCTTGGGACAGGGGTTGTACGAGCAGTACTTC. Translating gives CASSLGQGLYEQYF.

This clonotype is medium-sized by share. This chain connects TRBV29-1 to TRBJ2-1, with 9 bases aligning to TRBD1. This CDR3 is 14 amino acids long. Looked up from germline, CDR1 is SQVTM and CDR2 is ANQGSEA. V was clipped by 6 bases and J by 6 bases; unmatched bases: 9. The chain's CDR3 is CSVGGTGNSNEQFF. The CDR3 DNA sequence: TGCAGCGTCGGAGGGACAGGGAACTCCAATGAGCAGTTCTTC.

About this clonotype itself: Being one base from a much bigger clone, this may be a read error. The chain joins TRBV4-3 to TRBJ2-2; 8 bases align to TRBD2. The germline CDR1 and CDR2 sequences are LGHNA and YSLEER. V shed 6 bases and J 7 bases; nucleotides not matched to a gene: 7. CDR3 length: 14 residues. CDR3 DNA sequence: TGCGCCAGCAGGAGGGCGGGAGGTTACGGGGAGCTGTTTTTT. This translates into CASRRAGGYGELFF.

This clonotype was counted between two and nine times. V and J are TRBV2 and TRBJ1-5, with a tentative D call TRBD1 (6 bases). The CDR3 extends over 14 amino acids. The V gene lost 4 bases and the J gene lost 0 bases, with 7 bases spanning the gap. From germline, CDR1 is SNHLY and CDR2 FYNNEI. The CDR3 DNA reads TGTGCCAGCAGTGGGGACACTAGCAATCAGCCCCAGCATTTT. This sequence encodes CASSGDTSNQPQHF. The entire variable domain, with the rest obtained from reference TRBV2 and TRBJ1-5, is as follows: EPEVTQTPSHQVTQMGQEVILRCVPISNHLYFYWYRQILGQKVEFLVSFYNNEISEKSEIFDDQFSVERPDGSNFTLKIRSTKLEDSAMYFCASSGDTSNQPQHFGDGTRLSIL.

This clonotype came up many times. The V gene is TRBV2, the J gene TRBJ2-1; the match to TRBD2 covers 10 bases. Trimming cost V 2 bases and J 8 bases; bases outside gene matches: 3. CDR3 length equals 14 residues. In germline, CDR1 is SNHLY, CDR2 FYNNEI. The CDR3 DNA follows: TGTGCCAGCAGTGAACTAGCGGGAGTGTATGAGCAGTTCTTC. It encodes CASSELAGVYEQFF.

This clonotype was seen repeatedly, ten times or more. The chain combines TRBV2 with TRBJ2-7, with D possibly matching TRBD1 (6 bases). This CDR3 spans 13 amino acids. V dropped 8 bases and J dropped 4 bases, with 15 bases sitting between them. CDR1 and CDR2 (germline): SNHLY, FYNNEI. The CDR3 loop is CASSMGAGYEQYF. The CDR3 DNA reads TGTGCCAGCTCGATGGGGGCCGGGTACGAGCAGTACTTC.

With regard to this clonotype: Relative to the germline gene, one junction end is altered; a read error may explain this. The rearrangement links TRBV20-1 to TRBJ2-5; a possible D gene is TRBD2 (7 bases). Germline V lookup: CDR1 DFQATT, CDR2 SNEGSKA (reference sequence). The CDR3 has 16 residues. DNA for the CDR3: TGCTGTGCTAGAGAGGGGGAGGGAGGCTGGGGCGAGACCCAGTACTTC. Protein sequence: CCAREGEGGWGETQYF.

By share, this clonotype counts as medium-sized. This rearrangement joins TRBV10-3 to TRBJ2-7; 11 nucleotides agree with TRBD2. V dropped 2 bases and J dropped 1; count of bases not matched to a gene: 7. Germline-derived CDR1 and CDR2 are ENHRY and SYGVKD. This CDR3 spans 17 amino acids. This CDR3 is CAISETGRLAGSYEQYF. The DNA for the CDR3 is TGTGCCATCAGTGAGACCGGGAGACTAGCGGGGTCCTACGAGCAGTACTTC.

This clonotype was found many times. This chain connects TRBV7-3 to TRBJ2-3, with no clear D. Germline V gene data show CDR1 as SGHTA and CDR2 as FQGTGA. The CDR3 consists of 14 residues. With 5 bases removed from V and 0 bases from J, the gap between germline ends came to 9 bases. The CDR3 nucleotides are TGTGCCAGCAGCGCAAGCGCTAGCACAGATACGCAGTATTTT. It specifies CASSASASTDTQYF.

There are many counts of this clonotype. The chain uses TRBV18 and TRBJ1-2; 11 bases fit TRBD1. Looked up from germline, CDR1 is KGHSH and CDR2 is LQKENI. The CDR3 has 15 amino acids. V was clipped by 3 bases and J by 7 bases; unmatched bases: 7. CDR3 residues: CASSPGGQGAGGYTF. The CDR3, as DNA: TGTGCCAGCTCACCGGGTGGACAGGGGGCCGGTGGCTACACCTTC.

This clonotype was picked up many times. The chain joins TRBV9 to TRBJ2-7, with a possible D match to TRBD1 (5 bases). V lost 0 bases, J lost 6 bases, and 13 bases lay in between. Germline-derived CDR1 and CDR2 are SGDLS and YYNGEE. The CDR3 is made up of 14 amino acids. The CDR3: CASSVGGDSREQYF. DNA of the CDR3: TGTGCCAGCAGCGTAGGTGGCGACAGCCGCGAGCAGTACTTC.

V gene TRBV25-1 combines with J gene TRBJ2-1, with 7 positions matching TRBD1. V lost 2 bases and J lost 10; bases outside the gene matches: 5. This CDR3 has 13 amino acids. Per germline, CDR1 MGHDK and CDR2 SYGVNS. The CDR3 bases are TGTGCCAGCAGTGAACAACAGGGGCAGGAGCAGTTCTTC. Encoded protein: CASSEQQGQEQFF.

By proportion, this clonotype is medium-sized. The CDR3 is CASSSGGGNQPQHF. The CDR3 bases are TGCGCCAGCAGCTCTGGGGGCGGCAATCAGCCCCAGCATTTT. The chain is built from TRBV5-1 and TRBJ1-5; D perhaps matches TRBD1 (6 bases). Germline CDR1 and CDR2: SGHRS and YFSETQ. Trimming shortened V by 3 bases and J by 2 bases, and 9 bases separated the two germline ends. The CDR3 runs to 14 residues.

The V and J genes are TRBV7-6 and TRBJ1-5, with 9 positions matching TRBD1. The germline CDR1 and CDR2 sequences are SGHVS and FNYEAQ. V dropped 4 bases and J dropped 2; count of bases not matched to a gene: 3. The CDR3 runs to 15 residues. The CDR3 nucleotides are TGTGCCAGCAGCTCCCGGGACAGGGGCAATCAGCCCCAGCATTTT. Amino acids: CASSSRDRGNQPQHF.

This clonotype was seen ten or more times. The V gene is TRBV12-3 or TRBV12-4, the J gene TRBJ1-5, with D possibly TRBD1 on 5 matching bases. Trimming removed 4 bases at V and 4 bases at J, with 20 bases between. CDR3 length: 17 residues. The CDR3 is CASSSTLGTASNQPQHF. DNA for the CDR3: TGTGCCAGCAGTTCCACCCTCGGGACTGCCTCGAATCAGCCCCAGCATTTT.

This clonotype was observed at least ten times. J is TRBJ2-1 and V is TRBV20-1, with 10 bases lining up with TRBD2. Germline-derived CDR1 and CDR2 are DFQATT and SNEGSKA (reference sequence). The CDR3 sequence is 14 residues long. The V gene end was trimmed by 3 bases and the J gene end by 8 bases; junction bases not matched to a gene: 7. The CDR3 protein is CSASGLAGDYEQFF. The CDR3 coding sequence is TGCAGTGCTAGTGGTCTAGCGGGAGACTATGAGCAGTTCTTC.

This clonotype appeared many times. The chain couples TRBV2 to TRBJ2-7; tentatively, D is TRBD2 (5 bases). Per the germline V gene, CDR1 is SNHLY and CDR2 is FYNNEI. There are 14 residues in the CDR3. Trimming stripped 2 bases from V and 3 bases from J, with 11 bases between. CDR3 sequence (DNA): TGTGCCAGCAGTGAACGGGGAATTTACTACGAGCAGTACTTC. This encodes CASSERGIYYEQYF.

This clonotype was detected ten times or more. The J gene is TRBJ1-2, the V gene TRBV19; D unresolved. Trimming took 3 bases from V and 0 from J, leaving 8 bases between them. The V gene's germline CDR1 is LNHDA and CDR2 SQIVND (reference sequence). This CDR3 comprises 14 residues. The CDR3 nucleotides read TGTGCCAGTAGTATCGTCGGAGCTAACTATGGCTACACCTTC. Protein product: CASSIVGANYGYTF. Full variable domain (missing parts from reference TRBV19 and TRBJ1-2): DGGITQSPKYLFRKEGQNVTLSCEQNLNHDAMYWYRQDPGQGLRLIYYSQIVNDFQKGDIAEGYSVSREKKESFPLTVTSAQKNPTAFYLCASSIVGANYGYTFGSGTRLTVV.

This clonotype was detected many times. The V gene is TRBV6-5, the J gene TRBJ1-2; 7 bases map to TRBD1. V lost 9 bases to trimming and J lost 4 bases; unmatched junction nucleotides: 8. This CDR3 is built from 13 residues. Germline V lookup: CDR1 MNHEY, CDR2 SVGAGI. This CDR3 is CASGRGGVYGYTF. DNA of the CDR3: TGTGCCAGTGGGAGAGGGGGCGTCTATGGCTACACCTTC.

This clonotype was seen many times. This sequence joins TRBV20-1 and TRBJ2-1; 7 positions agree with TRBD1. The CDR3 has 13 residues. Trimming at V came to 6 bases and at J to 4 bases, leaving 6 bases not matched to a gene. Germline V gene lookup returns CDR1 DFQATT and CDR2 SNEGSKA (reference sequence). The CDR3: CSARTGQYNEQFF. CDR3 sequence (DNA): TGCAGTGCCCGGACAGGCCAATACAATGAGCAGTTCTTC.